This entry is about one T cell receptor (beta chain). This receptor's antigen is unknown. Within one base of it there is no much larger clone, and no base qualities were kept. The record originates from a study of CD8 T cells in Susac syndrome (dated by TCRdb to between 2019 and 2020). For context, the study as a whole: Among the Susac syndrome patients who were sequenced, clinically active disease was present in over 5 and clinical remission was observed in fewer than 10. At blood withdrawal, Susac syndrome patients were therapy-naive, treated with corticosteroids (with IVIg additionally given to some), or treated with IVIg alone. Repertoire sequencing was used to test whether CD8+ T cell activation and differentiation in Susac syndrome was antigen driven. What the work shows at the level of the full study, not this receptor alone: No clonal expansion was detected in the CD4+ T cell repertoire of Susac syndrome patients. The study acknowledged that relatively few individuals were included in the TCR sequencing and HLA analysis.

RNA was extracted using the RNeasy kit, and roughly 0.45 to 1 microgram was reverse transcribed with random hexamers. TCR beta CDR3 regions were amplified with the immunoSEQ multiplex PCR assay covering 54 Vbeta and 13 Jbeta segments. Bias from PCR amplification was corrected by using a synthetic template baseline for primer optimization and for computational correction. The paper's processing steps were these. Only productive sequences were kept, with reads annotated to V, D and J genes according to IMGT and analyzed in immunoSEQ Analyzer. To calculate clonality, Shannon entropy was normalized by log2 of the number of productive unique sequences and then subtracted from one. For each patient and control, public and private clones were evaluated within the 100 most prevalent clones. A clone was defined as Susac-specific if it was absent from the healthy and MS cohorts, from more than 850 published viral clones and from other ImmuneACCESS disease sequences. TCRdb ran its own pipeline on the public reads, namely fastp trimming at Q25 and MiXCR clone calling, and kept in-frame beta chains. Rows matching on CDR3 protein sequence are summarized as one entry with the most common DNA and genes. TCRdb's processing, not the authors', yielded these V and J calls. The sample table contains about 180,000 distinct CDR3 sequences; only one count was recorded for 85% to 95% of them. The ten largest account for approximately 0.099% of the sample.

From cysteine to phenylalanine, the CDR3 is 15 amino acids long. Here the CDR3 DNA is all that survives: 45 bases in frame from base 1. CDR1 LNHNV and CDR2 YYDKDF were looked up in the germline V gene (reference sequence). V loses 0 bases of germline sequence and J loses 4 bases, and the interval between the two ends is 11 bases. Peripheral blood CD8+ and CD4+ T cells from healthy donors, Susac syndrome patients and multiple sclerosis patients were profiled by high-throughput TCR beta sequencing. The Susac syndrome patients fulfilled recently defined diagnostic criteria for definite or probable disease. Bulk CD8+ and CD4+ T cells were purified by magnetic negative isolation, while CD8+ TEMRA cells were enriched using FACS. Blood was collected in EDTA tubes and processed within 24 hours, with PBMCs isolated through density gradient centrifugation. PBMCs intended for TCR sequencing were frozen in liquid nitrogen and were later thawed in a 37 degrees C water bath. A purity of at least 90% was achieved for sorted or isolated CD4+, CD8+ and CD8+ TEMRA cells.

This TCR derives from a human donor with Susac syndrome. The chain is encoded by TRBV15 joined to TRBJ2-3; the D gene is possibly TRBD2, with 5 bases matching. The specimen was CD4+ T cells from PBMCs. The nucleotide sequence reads TGTGCCACCAGCAGAGATGGCGGGTGGCCAGATACGCAGTATTTT. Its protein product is CATSRDGGWPDTQYF.